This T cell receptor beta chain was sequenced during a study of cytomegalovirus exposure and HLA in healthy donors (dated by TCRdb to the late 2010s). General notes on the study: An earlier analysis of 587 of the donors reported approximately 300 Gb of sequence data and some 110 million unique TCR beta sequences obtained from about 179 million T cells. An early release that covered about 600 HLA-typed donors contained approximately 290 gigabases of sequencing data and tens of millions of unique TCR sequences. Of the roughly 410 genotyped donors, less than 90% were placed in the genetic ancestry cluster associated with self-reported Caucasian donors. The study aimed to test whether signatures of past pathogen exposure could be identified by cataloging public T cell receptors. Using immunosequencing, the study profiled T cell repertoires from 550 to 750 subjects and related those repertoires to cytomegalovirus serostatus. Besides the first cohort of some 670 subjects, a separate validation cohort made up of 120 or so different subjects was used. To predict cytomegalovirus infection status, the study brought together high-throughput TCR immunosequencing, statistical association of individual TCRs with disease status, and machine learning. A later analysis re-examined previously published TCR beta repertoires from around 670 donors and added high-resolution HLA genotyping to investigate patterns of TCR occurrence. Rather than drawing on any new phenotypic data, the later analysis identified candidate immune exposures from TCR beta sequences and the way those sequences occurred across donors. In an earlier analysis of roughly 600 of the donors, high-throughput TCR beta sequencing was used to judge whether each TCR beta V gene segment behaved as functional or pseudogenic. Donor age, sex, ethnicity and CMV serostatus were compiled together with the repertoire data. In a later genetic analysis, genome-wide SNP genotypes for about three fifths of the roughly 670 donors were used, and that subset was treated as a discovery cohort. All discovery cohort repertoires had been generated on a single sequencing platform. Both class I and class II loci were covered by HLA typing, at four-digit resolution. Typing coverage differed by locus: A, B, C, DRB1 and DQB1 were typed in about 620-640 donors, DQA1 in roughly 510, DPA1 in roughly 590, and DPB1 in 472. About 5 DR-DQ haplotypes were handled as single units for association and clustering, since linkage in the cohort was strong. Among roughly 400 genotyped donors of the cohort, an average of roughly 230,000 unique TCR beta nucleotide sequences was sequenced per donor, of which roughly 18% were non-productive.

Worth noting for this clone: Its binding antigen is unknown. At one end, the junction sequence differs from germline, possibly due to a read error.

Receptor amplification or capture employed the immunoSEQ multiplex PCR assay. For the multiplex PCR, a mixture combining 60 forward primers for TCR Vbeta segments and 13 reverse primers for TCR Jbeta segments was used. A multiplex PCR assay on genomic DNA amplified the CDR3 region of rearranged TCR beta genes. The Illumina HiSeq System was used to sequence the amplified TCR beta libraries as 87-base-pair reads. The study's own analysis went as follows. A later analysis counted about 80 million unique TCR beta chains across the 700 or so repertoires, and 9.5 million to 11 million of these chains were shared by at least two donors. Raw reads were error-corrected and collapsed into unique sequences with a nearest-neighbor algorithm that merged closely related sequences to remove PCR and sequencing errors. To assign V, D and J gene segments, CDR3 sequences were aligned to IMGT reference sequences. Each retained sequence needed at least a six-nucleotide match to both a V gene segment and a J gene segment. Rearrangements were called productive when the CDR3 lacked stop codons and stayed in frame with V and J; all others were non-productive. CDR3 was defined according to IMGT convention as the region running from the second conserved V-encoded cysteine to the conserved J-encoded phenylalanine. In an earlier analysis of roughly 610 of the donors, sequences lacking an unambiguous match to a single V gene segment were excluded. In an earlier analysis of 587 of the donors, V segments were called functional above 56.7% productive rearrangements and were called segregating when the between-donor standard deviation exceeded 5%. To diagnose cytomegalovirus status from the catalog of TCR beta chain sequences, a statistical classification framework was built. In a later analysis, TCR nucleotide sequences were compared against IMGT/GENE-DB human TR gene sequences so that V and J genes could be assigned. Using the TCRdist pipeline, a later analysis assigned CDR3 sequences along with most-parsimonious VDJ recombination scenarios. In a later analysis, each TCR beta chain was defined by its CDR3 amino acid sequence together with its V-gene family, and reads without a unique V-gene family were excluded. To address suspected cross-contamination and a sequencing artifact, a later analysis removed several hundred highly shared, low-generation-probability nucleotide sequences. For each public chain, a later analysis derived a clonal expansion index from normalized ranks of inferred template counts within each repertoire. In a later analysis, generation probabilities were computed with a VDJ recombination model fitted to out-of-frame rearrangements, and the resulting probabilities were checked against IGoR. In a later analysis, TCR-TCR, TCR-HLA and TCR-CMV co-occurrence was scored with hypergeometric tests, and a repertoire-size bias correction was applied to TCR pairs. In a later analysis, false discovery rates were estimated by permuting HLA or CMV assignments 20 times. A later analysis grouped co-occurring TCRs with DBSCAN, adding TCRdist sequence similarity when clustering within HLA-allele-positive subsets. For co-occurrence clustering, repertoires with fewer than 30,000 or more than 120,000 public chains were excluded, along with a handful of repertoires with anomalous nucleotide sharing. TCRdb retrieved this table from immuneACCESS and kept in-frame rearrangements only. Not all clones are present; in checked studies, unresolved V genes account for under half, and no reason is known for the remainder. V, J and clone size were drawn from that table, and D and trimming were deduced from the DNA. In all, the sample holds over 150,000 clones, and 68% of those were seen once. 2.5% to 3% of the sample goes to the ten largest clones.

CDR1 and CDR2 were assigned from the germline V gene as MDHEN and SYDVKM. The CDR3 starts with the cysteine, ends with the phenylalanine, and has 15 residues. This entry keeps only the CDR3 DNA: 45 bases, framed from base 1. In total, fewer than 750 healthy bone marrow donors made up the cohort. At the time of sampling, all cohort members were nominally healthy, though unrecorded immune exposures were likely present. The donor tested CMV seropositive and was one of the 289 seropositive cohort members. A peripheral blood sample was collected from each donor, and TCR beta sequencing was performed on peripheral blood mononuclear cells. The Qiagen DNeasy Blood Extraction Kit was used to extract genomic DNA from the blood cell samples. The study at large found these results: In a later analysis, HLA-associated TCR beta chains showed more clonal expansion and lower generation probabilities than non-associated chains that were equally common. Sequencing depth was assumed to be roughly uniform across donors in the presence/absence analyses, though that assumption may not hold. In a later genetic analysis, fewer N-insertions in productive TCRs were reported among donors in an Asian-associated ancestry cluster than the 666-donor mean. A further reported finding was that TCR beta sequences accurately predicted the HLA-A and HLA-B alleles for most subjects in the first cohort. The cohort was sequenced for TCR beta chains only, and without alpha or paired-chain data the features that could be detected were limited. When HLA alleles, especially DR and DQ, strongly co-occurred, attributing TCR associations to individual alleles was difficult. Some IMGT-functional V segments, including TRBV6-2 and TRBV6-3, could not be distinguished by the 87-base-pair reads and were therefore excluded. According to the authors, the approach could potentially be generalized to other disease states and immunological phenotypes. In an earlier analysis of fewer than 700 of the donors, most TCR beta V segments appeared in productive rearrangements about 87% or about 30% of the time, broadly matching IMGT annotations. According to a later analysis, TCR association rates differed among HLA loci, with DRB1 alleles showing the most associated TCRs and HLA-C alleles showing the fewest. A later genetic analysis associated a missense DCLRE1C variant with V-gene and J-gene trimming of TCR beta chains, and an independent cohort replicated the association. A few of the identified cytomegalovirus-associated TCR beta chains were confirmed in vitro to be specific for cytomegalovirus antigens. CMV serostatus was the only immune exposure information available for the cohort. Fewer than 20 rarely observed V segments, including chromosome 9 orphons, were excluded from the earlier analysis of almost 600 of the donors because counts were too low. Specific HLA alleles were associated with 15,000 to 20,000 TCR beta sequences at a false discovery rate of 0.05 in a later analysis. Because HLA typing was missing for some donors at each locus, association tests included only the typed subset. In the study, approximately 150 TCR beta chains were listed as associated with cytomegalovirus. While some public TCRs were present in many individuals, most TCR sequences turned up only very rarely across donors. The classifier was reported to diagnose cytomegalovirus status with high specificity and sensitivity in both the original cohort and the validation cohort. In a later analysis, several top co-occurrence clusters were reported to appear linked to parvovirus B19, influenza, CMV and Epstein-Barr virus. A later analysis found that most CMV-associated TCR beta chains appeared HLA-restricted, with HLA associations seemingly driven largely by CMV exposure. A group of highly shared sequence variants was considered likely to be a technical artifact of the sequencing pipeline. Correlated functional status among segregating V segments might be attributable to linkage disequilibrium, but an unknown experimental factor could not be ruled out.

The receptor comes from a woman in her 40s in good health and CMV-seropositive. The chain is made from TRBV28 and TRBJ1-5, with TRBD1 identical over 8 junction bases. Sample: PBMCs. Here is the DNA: TGTGCCAGCAGTCCCCAAGACAGGGGTAATCAGCTCCAGCATTTT. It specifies CASSPQDRGNQLQHF.